These 25 T cell receptor beta chains were all obtained from the same sample, sequenced in a study of cytomegalovirus exposure and HLA in healthy donors (dated by TCRdb to 2016 to 2017). Libraries were constructed by the immunoSEQ multiplex PCR assay. A mixture of 60 forward primers for TCR Vbeta segments and 13 reverse primers for TCR Jbeta segments was used in the multiplex PCR. Entries here come from immuneACCESS through TCRdb and include only in-frame sequences with V and J called. Some clones fail to appear in such tables; in the studies checked, an unresolved V gene covers under half of the shortfall, and the cause of the remainder is unknown. Present in this sample are roughly 150,000 clones, more than 65% of which were seen just once. The ten largest clones add up to around 6.2% of the sample. Sequencing used PBMCs. The origin of the receptors is a man between 25 and 39 years old in good health and CMV-seropositive.

This chain links TRBV30 with TRBJ2-7; TRBD2 agrees at 7 bases. The CDR3 sequence is 15 residues long. V trimming: 2 bases; J trimming: 5 bases; junction bases outside the gene matches: 12. Per germline, CDR1 GTSNPN and CDR2 SVGIG (reference sequence). DNA of the CDR3: TGTGCCTGGAGTCCGCCAGGGAGGGAATACCACGAGCAGTACTTC. It specifies CAWSPPGREYHEQYF.

The chain uses TRBV2 and TRBJ1-3; no clear D. V was pared by 2 bases and J by 4 bases, with 9 bases between. The CDR3 has 14 residues. Per germline, CDR1 SNHLY and CDR2 FYNNEI. CDR3: CASSELPPGNTIYF. The CDR3 bases are TGTGCCAGCAGTGAACTACCCCCCGGAAACACCATATATTTT. Full variable domain (missing parts from reference TRBV2 and TRBJ1-3): EPEVTQTPSHQVTQMGQEVILRCVPISNHLYFYWYRQILGQKVEFLVSFYNNEISEKSEIFDDQFSVERPDGSNFTLKIRSTKLEDSAMYFCASSELPPGNTIYFGEGSWLTVV.

V is TRBV18 and J is TRBJ2-1; 9 bases are a match to TRBD1. CDR3 length: 15 amino acids. The germline V gene encodes CDR1 KGHSH and CDR2 LQKENI. Trimming at V came to 1 base and at J to 7 bases, leaving 5 bases not matched to a gene. The CDR3 DNA follows: TGTGCCAGCTCACCACGGGACAGGGACCGAAATGAGCAGTTCTTC. Translation gives CASSPRDRDRNEQFF.

The CDR3 here is CASTQSSGSMRRPYF. CDR3 in DNA: TGTGCCAGCACCCAATCTAGCGGGAGCATGAGGAGGCCGTACTTC. This chain joins TRBV6-5 and TRBJ2-7; 10 positions agree with TRBD2. The CDR3 spans 15 residues. V lost 7 bases to trimming and J lost 12 bases; unmatched junction nucleotides: 18. CDR1 is MNHEY, CDR2 SVGAGI, per germline.

The gene calls are TRBV19 and TRBJ1-1; D is undetermined. The CDR3 length is 13 residues. Germline V gives CDR1 LNHDA, CDR2 SQIVND (reference sequence). The V and J ends lost 7 bases and 2 bases respectively, with 11 bases between them. This CDR3 is CASIDGSNTEAFF. DNA for the CDR3: TGTGCCAGTATAGACGGGAGCAACACTGAAGCTTTCTTT.

V and J are TRBV18 and TRBJ1-2; TRBD1 might be the D (5 bases). CDR1 and CDR2 from the germline V gene are KGHSH and LQKENI. The CDR3 spans 16 residues. Trimming left V 3 bases short and J 8 bases short, with 22 bases between. CDR3 in amino acids: CASSPGLSGSGEGYTF. The CDR3 bases are TGTGCCAGCTCACCGGGACTATCAGGGAGCGGGGAAGGCTACACCTTC.

The chain is built from TRBV2 and TRBJ1-5; no clear D. V lost 6 bases and J lost 4, with 13 bases in between. Germline lookup yields CDR1 SNHLY and CDR2 FYNNEI. The CDR3 is made up of 14 amino acids. In DNA, the CDR3 is TGTGCCAGCAGGGGCCCCGGGAGTAATCAGCCCCAGCATTTT. Its translation: CASRGPGSNQPQHF.

The chain carries TRBV29-1 and TRBJ1-4, with 8 bases matching TRBD1. J lost 4 bases, V lost 3 bases, and 1 base had no gene match. Per the germline V gene, CDR1 is SQVTM and CDR2 is ANQGSEA. CDR3 length equals 13 residues. Written as DNA, the CDR3 is TGCAGCGTTGACAGGGGGCGTAATGAAAAACTGTTTTTT. This gives the protein CSVDRGRNEKLFF.

This sequence joins TRBV28 and TRBJ1-2; TRBD1 is a possible D gene (5 bases). V lost 4 bases to trimming and J lost 2 bases, with 8 bases between them. CDR1 is MDHEN and CDR2 is SYDVKM in the germline V gene. The CDR3 contains 13 residues. CDR3 loop: CASSSPGNYGYTF. DNA for the CDR3: TGTGCCAGCAGTTCACCAGGGAACTATGGCTACACCTTC.

The V gene is TRBV30, the J gene TRBJ1-5, with no clear D. From germline, CDR1 is GTSNPN and CDR2 SVGIG (reference sequence). Trimming shortened V by 1 base and J by 4 bases, and 8 bases separated the two germline ends. The CDR3 length is 13 residues. CDR3 residues: CAWSETVNQPQHF. The CDR3, as DNA: TGTGCCTGGAGTGAGACTGTAAATCAGCCCCAGCATTTT.

The CDR3 DNA sequence: TGTGCCAGCAGCTTAGTCGGAGGGGCCGGGGAGCTGTTTTTT. This gives the protein CASSLVGGAGELFF. The J gene is TRBJ2-2, the V gene TRBV13, with D tentatively TRBD2 (6 bases). The germline V and J ends were trimmed by 1 base and 6 bases, with 9 bases remaining between them. The CDR3 loop spans 14 amino acids. The germline CDR1 and CDR2 sequences are PRHDT and FYEKMQ (reference sequence).

The rearrangement uses TRBV27 and TRBJ2-1; perhaps TRBD2 as D (6 bases). Germline CDR1 reads MNHEY; CDR2 reads SMNVEV (reference sequence). V lost 1 base and J 3 bases, leaving 10 bases between the germline ends. This CDR3 is built from 15 residues. The CDR3 DNA reads as TGTGCCAGCAGTTTATTTCCGGGGGACTACAATGAGCAGTTCTTC. It is translated as CASSLFPGDYNEQFF.

The rearrangement joins TRBV6-4 to TRBJ1-1; D is undetermined. The V gene's germline CDR1 is MRHNA and CDR2 SNTAGT. V lost 5 bases and J 3 bases, leaving 10 bases between the germline ends. The CDR3 is 13 residues long. CDR3 nucleotide sequence: TGTGCCAGCAGTCTTGAGGAGGACACTGAAGCTTTCTTT. Protein product: CASSLEEDTEAFF.

The sample holds a few counts of this clone. V usage is TRBV5-1 and J usage is TRBJ2-5, with TRBD1 matching over 7 bases. Per germline, CDR1 SGHRS and CDR2 YFSETQ. The V segment lost 4 bases and the J segment 2 bases; nucleotides outside the gene matches: 5. The CDR3 extends over 14 amino acids. The CDR3 spells CASSPQTGQETQYF. For the CDR3, the DNA is TGCGCCAGCAGCCCTCAGACAGGGCAAGAGACCCAGTACTTC.

This clone appeared a few times. This chain joins TRBV6-6 and TRBJ2-7, with TRBD2 matching 8 bases. The V and J ends lost 5 bases and 3 bases, in that order; junction bases with no gene match: 6. Germline-derived CDR1 and CDR2 are MNHNY and SVGAGI (reference sequence). There are 14 residues in the CDR3. The CDR3 DNA follows: TGTGCCAGCAGTACACTAGCGGAGCGCTACGAGCAGTACTTC. Protein product: CASSTLAERYEQYF.

The gene calls are TRBV29-1 and TRBJ2-7; possibly TRBD1 for D (6 bases). V was trimmed by 5 bases and J by 3 bases, leaving 11 bases between them. The germline V gene encodes CDR1 SQVTM and CDR2 ANQGSEA. This CDR3 has 12 residues. CDR3 loop: CSVQGSGYEQYF. The CDR3 nucleotides read TGCAGCGTTCAGGGGAGCGGCTACGAGCAGTACTTC.

The rearrangement uses TRBV5-1 and TRBJ2-3; D may be TRBD1 (8 bases). Per germline, CDR1 SGHRS and CDR2 YFSETQ. This CDR3 has 14 residues. V was clipped by 1 base and J by 6 bases, with 12 bases between them. This CDR3 reads CASSLLQGGDTQYF. The CDR3 nucleotides are TGCGCCAGCAGCTTGTTACAGGGGGGGGATACGCAGTATTTT.

The rearrangement uses TRBV19 and TRBJ1-2; 9 positions agree with TRBD1. CDR1 and CDR2 from the germline V gene are LNHDA and SQIVND (reference sequence). V lost 4 bases, J lost 4 bases, and 7 bases stayed unmatched. The CDR3 has 15 residues. CDR3: CASSTSGTGIYGYTF. CDR3 DNA: TGTGCCAGTAGTACGTCCGGGACAGGGATCTATGGCTACACCTTC.

The CDR3 DNA follows: TGTGCCAGCAGCTTAGGGGCCACCCAGAACACTGAAGCTTTCTTT. Translating it yields CASSLGATQNTEAFF. This chain joins TRBV7-2 and TRBJ1-1, with D unclear. Trimming removed 1 base at V and 1 base at J, with 10 bases between. In germline, CDR1 is SGHTA, CDR2 FQGNSA. This CDR3 spans 15 amino acids.

This clone was seen only once. V gene TRBV6-1 combines with J gene TRBJ2-7, with a possible D match to TRBD1 (6 bases). Germline lookup yields CDR1 MNHNS and CDR2 SASEGT. The CDR3 is 14 residues long. V was cut by 0 bases and J by 3 bases, with 9 bases left in between. This CDR3 reads CASSEAWTVYEQYF. The DNA of the CDR3 is TGTGCCAGCAGTGAAGCTTGGACAGTCTACGAGCAGTACTTC.

Here the CDR3 DNA reads TGTGCCTGGAGTGTCCCTGACAGGGACTATCAGCCCCAGCATTTT. Translating gives CAWSVPDRDYQPQHF. This chain connects TRBV30 to TRBJ1-5; 7 nucleotides agree with TRBD1. Germline values: CDR1 GTSNPN, CDR2 SVGIG (reference sequence). CDR3 length: 15 amino acids. V trimming: 0 bases; J trimming: 5 bases; junction bases outside the gene matches: 7.

This sequence joins TRBV9 and TRBJ1-4, with 7 positions matching TRBD1. With V trimmed by 7 bases and J by 8 bases, 8 bases remained unmatched. Germline CDR1 SGDLS, CDR2 YYNGEE. The length of the CDR3 is 13 residues. The CDR3 region has the DNA TGTGCCAGCCAGGGGCAGGGGGTAGAAAAACTGTTTTTT. Its translation: CASQGQGVEKLFF.

The V and J genes are TRBV27 and TRBJ1-5; TRBD1 aligns across 9 bases. In germline, CDR1 is MNHEY, CDR2 SMNVEV (reference sequence). With 6 bases clipped from V and 5 bases from J, the junction kept 2 bases outside the gene matches. The CDR3 covers 13 residues. DNA for the CDR3: TGTGCCAGCAGAAGGACAGGGGATCAGCCCCAGCATTTT. It is translated as CASRRTGDQPQHF.

The chain has TRBV6-5 and TRBJ1-2; TRBD1 matches at 7 bases. J was trimmed by 5 bases and V by 6 bases; bases with no gene match: 6. Germline V gives CDR1 MNHEY, CDR2 SVGAGI. CDR3 length: 13 residues. The CDR3, as DNA: TGTGCCAGCAGACGGACAGGAGGGTATGGCTACACCTTC. Translation gives CASRRTGGYGYTF.

The chain links TRBV2 to TRBJ2-1; 11 bases match TRBD2. The CDR3 length is 15 residues. V gave up 1 base and J gave up 7 bases; unmatched junction bases: 3. Germline CDR1 reads SNHLY; CDR2 reads FYNNEI. In DNA form, the CDR3 reads TGTGCCAGCAGTGAAGGACTAGCGGGATATAATGAGCAGTTCTTC. As protein: CASSEGLAGYNEQFF.